Shown below are 5 T cell receptor beta chains from a single sample sequenced in a study of cytotoxic CD8 clonotypes in ibrutinib-treated CLL (dated by TCRdb to the early 2020s). This specimen's time point label, interpreted: about twelve months on ibrutinib. Libraries came from the immunoSEQ multiplex PCR assay. Here the immuneACCESS table is served through TCRdb, limited to in-frame sequences with V and J called. Missing clones are a known gap in these copies; in checked studies unresolved V genes cover under half, and the rest lacks a known reason. Recorded for this sample are 130,000 or so clones; about 80% of them occurred a single time. The top ten constitute 9.5% to 15% of the sample. The specimen was PBMCs, collected after 12 months of ibrutinib treatment. These receptors were obtained from a human donor with chronic lymphocytic leukemia.

The chain has TRBV28 and TRBJ2-1; the match to TRBD2 covers 8 bases. Trimming at V came to 2 bases and at J to 2 bases, leaving 5 bases not matched to a gene. This CDR3 spans 16 amino acids. Germline values: CDR1 MDHEN, CDR2 SYDVKM. The CDR3 spells CASSLAAGGPYNEQFF. The CDR3 bases are TGTGCCAGCAGTTTAGCGGCGGGAGGACCCTACAATGAGCAGTTCTTC.

This sequence joins TRBV5-5 and TRBJ1-2; TRBD1 is a possible D gene (5 bases). The CDR3 runs to 18 residues. The germline V gene encodes CDR1 SGHKS and CDR2 YYEKEE (reference sequence). V gave up 2 bases and J gave up 4 bases, with 24 bases separating them. The CDR3 DNA is TGTGCCAGCAGCTTTGGGGCAGGAAAGCGCCTTAAAGGCTATGGCTACACCTTC. Its protein is CASSFGAGKRLKGYGYTF.

The rearrangement uses TRBV30 and TRBJ2-7; D may be TRBD1 (6 bases). V was clipped by 2 bases and J by 2 bases, with 22 bases between them. CDR1 and CDR2 from the germline V gene are GTSNPN and SVGIG (reference sequence). This CDR3 has 17 residues. CDR3 in amino acids: CAWSSKGGGRRPYEQYF. CDR3 bases: TGTGCCTGGAGTTCTAAAGGGGGTGGGAGAAGGCCCTACGAGCAGTACTTC.

This clone turned up a few times. The chain carries TRBV15 and TRBJ1-1; 8 bases agree with TRBD1. The germline V gene encodes CDR1 LNHNV and CDR2 YYDKDF (reference sequence). The CDR3 is made up of 15 amino acids. Losses at the gene ends were 0 bases for V and 5 bases for J; bases not matched to a gene: 5. The CDR3 region has the DNA TGTGCCACCAGCAGAGAAGACAGGGGATATACTGAAGCTTTCTTT. This translates into CATSREDRGYTEAFF.

The chain combines TRBV18 with TRBJ2-1, with D perhaps TRBD2 (6 bases). V shed 2 bases and J shed 3 bases, with 11 bases lying between them. CDR3 length: 15 residues. Germline-derived CDR1 and CDR2 are KGHSH and LQKENI. CDR3 sequence: CASSPVVGSYNEQFF. As DNA, the CDR3 is TGTGCCAGCTCACCAGTAGTCGGGAGCTACAATGAGCAGTTCTTC.